The 8 T cell receptor beta chains below come from one sample, sequenced in a study of cytotoxic CD8 clonotypes in ibrutinib-treated CLL. TCRdb's table, derived via immunoSEQ multiplex PCR, lists solely in-frame clones and lacks some. Of some 120,000 clones listed, about 50% are singletons. The sequencing used PBMCs, collected after 24 months of ibrutinib treatment. The receptors derive from a human donor with chronic lymphocytic leukemia.

For the CDR3, the DNA is TGTGCCTTCACGTCAAGGGGGGGAAGGGATACGCAGTATTTT. Amino acid sequence: CAFTSRGGRDTQYF. V gene TRBV30 combines with J gene TRBJ2-3; D might be TRBD2 (7 bases). V was cut by 7 bases and J by 6 bases, with 20 bases left in between. The CDR3 is 14 residues long. The V gene's germline CDR1 is GTSNPN and CDR2 SVGIG (reference sequence).

V and J are TRBV27 and TRBJ2-3; no reliable D call. Trimming removed 4 bases from V and 6 bases from J, with 11 bases in between. Per the germline V gene, CDR1 is MNHEY and CDR2 is SMNVEV (reference sequence). The CDR3 is 13 residues long. CDR3 protein: CASSWSRVDTQYF. DNA of the CDR3: TGTGCCAGCAGTTGGAGCCGCGTTGATACGCAGTATTTT.

V is TRBV5-4 and J is TRBJ1-2; unclear D gene. Trimming removed 0 bases at V and 4 bases at J, with 10 bases between. Germline CDR1 and CDR2: SGHNT and YYREEE (reference sequence). This CDR3 spans 14 amino acids. The chain's CDR3 is CASSLAGETYGYTF. DNA for the CDR3: TGTGCCAGCAGCTTGGCAGGAGAAACCTATGGCTACACCTTC.

In this sample, this clone turned up a few times. The rearrangement links TRBV4-1 to TRBJ1-2; D gene unclear. The germline V and J ends were trimmed by 1 base and 7 bases, with 7 bases remaining between them. CDR3 length: 12 residues. Germline loops: CDR1 MGHRA, CDR2 YSYEKL. CDR3 loop: CASSQGTAGYTF. In nucleotides, the CDR3 is TGCGCCAGCAGCCAAGGGACGGCTGGCTACACCTTC.

The chain carries TRBV25-1 and TRBJ1-2, with D hard to call. The germline V and J ends were trimmed by 4 bases and 1 base, with 7 bases remaining between them. Germline V lookup: CDR1 MGHDK, CDR2 SYGVNS. This CDR3 is built from 13 residues. In DNA, the CDR3 is TGTGCCAGCAGTGGTACGGATAACTATGGCTACACCTTC. It yields the protein CASSGTDNYGYTF.

This clone was recorded a few times. V and J are TRBV7-2 and TRBJ2-7; D is tentatively TRBD1 or TRBD2 (5 bases each). V was trimmed by 1 base and J by 0 bases, leaving 10 bases between them. The CDR3 has 15 residues. From germline, CDR1 is SGHTA and CDR2 FQGNSA. The DNA of the CDR3 is TGTGCCAGCAGCTTAGGTCCAGGGACCTCCTACGAGCAGTACTTC. It is translated as CASSLGPGTSYEQYF.

The chain carries TRBV11-3 and TRBJ1-6; D call uncertain. CDR3 size: 13 residues. CDR1 SGHNT and CDR2 YENEEA come from the germline V gene. Trimming shortened V by 4 bases and J by 8 bases, and 9 bases separated the two germline ends. The chain's CDR3 is CASSSREDSPLHF. The CDR3, as DNA: TGTGCCAGCAGCTCCCGGGAGGATTCACCCCTCCACTTT.

The chain recombines TRBV9 with TRBJ2-7; the match to TRBD1 covers 7 bases. Germline V lookup: CDR1 SGDLS, CDR2 YYNGEE. Trimming removed 0 bases from V and 6 bases from J; junction bases left unmatched: 9. The CDR3 has 15 residues. The CDR3 spells CASSVAWAGGSEQYF. The CDR3 DNA reads as TGTGCCAGCAGCGTAGCGTGGGCAGGGGGATCCGAGCAGTACTTC.